This TCR beta chain was captured in a study of T cell changes during pregnancy in multiple sclerosis. V shed 4 bases and J shed 7 bases, with 8 bases lying between them. CDR3 size: 13 residues. Germline-derived CDR1 and CDR2 are SNHLY and FYNNEI. TCRdb's table, derived via immunoSEQ multiplex PCR, lists solely in-frame clones and lacks some. The data show 35,000 to 40,000 clones, with about 90% seen just once and more than 0.3% held by the top ten. The origin of this receptor is a female donor in good health, enrolled as a control in a pregnancy study. The sequenced sample was CD4+ T cells from peripheral blood mononuclear cells, obtained in the third trimester of pregnancy. The rearrangement uses TRBV2 and TRBJ1-6; a weak D match, TRBD1 (6 bases). The CDR3 is CASSGQENSPLHF. The CDR3 DNA reads as TGTGCCAGCAGTGGACAGGAGAATTCACCCCTCCACTTT.